This T cell receptor (beta chain) was identified during a study of glioma-infiltrating T cells after dendritic cell vaccination. Noted time point: after dendritic cell vaccination, including at tumor progression/relapse. J lost 8 bases, V lost 6 bases, and 9 bases had no gene match. Germline V CDR1 and CDR2: MNHEY, SVGAGI. This CDR3 is 15 amino acids long. Here immunoSEQ multiplex PCR was the method, and the copy in TCRdb shows in-frame clones only, minus some. In the table there are 99,000 or so clones, around 90% of which are singletons. The chain couples TRBV6-5 to TRBJ2-1, with 11 nucleotides matching TRBD1. This clonotype was sampled from a human donor with glioblastoma. This sample comprised blood, obtained after dendritic cell vaccination. The CDR3, as DNA: TGTGCCAGCAGGCCCGGGACAGGGGGATTCGATGAGCAGTTCTTC. Translated: CASRPGTGGFDEQFF.